This T cell receptor (beta chain) stems from a study of blood T cell repertoires in COVID-19. Study-wide context: Acute and convalescent COVID-19 specimens originated in the United States, Italy and Spain. PBMCs, B-cell-depleted T cells, or T cells were the source of the cDNA or gDNA that made up the material.

Study processing details: Using reference gene primer amplification, nucleated cell counts were estimated. This table comes from immunoSEQ multiplex PCR, and its TCRdb copy is limited to in-frame clones, with some not included. V and J calls and clone size follow that table, whereas D and trimming were derived from the DNA. The data contain about 260,000 clones, less than 90% of them seen just once; the ten biggest clones take up roughly 4%. The CDR3 contains 17 residues. This TCR was sampled from a man aged 55 to 70 who had recovered from COVID-19. The V gene is TRBV21-1, the J gene TRBJ2-6; the table's D call TRBD2 went unverified against the DNA. TRBV21-1 is a pseudogene. Sequenced sample: peripheral blood. The DNA of the CDR3 is TGTGCCAGCAGGAGGAGTCTCCGCGCCTCTGGGGCCAACGTCCTGACTTTC. Protein product: CASRRSLRASGANVLTF.